This T cell receptor (beta chain) was observed in a study of cytomegalovirus exposure and HLA in healthy donors. At the level of the study: HLA-typed donors were the source of around 80 million unique TCRs, which an early data release held. Around four fifths of roughly 400 genotyped donors fell in the Caucasian-associated ancestry cluster.

This clone was seen a handful of times. Its cognate antigen is unknown. Study findings and constraints: Earlier analysis yielded a pattern in which most TCR beta V segments were productive about 87% or about 30% of the time.

All donors participated as healthy donors of bone marrow. Germline V gene sequence: CDR1 SEHNR, CDR2 FQNEAQ (reference sequence). The V and J ends lost 6 bases and 2 bases respectively, with 14 bases between them. This CDR3 spans 14 amino acids. The PCR used 60 Vbeta and 13 Jbeta primers. TCRdb's copy holds only in-frame clones and misses some; the assay was immunoSEQ multiplex PCR. Here the sample spans approximately 160,000 clones, around 80% being singletons. The TCR comes from a man between 18 and 29 years old in good health and CMV-seronegative. V usage is TRBV7-9 and J usage is TRBJ2-7, with D hard to call. The specimen was PBMCs. This chain's CDR3 is CASSPLPRTYEQYF. The CDR3, as DNA: TGTGCCAGCAGTCCACTACCGAGGACCTACGAGCAGTACTTC.